This paragraph reports one T cell receptor beta chain. Its target is not known. This entry is derived from a study of Ad26.COV2.S vaccination and SARS-CoV-2 variants. As for the study in general: Ad26.COV2.S shots went into the muscle once or twice, 56 days apart.

The data were produced by immunoSEQ multiplex PCR, yet TCRdb's version contains in-frame clones alone and is incomplete. The sample has some 390,000 clones, around 91% seen once. Regarding the study as a whole: Substantial breadth was reported for post-vaccination spike-specific CD8+ and CD4+ T cells. Placebo recipients and vaccine recipients were similar in non-spike TCR breadth.

The treatment denotes: around 19 received Ad26.COV2.S at low or high dose, single or two shots; about five received placebo; per-sample allocation not given. On day 63 after the first injection, vaccine and placebo recipients gave samples. The administered vaccine (an Ad26 vector) expressed Wuhan-strain SARS-CoV-2 spike. V was clipped by 4 bases and J by 4 bases; unmatched bases: 8. Germline CDR1 and CDR2: MDHEN and SYDVKM. The CDR3 is made up of 15 amino acids. This sequence originates from a person between 18 and 65 years old who received the Ad26.COV2.S COVID-19 vaccine or a placebo. This chain links TRBV28 with TRBJ1-2; 8 nucleotides line up with TRBD1. Sequences were derived from peripheral blood, sampled in a trial of Ad26.COV2.S vaccine versus placebo. The CDR3 DNA sequence: TGTGCCAGCAGTTCCCGGACAGGGCCCCTCTATGGCTACACCTTC. Amino acid sequence: CASSSRTGPLYGYTF.